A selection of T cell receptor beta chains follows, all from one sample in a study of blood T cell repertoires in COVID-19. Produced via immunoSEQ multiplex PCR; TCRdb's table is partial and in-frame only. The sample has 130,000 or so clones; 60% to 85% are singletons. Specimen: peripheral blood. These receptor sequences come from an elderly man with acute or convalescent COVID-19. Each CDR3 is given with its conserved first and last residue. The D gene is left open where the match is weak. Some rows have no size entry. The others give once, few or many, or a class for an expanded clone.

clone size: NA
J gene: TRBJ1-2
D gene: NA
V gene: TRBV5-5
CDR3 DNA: TGTGCCAGCACCGGGCGCGGGGGGAACTATGGCTACACCTTC
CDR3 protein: CASTGRGGNYGYTF

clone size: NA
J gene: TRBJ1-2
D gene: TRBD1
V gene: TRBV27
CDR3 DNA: TGTGCCAGCAGTTCCCCCAGGACAGGGATCTATGGCTACACCTTC
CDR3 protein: CASSSPRTGIYGYTF

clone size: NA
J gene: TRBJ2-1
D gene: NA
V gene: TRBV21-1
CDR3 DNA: TGTGCCAGCAGCAAACGAAGAAGCCGGGACAGGGAACATGAGCAGTTCTTC
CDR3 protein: CASSKRRSRDREHEQFF

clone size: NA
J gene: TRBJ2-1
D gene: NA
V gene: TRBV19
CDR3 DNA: TGTGCCAGTAGTGAAGCCGGGAGCCCCTACAATGAGCAGTTCTTC
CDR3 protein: CASSEAGSPYNEQFF

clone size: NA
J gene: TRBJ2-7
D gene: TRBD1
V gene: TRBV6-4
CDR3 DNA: TGTGCCAGCCCCCTCTGTCGGGACAGGGGGCGCGCGATCTACGAGCAGTACTTC
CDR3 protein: CASPLCRDRGRAIYEQYF

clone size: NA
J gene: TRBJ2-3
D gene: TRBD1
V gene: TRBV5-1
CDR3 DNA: TGCGCCAGCAGCTGGGACAGGGGGCAAGATACGCAGTATTTT
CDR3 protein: CASSWDRGQDTQYF

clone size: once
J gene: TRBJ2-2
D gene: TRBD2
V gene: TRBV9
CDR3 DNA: TGTGCCAGCAGCCAAACTAGCGGGGGGAACACCGGGGAGCTGTTTTTT
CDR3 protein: CASSQTSGGNTGELFF

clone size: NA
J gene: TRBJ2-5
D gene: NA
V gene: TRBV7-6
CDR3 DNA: TGTGCCAGCAGCCCCTTCGTGTCAGAGACCCAGTACTTC
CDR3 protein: CASSPFVSETQYF

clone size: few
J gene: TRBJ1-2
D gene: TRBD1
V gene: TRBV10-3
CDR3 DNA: TGTGCCATCAGTGCTAGGGGGCGAAACTATGGCTACACCTTC
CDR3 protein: CAISARGRNYGYTF

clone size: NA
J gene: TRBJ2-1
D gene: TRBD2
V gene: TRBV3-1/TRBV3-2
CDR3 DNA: TGTGCCAGCAGGCGAAAGACTAGCGGAGCCTACAATGAGCAGTTCTTC
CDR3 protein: CASRRKTSGAYNEQFF

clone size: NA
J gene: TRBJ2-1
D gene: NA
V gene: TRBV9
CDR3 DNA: TGTGCCAGCAGCGTAGCTACTGGTGGGACTTACAATGAGCAGTTCTTC
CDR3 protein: CASSVATGGTYNEQFF

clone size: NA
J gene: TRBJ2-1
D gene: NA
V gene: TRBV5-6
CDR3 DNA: TGTGCCAGCAGCCTTCTCGACAGGCGAGGGCTCAATGAGCAGTTCTTC
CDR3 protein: CASSLLDRRGLNEQFF

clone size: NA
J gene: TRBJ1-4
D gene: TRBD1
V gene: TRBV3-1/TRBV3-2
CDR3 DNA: TGTGCCAGCAGCCAGCACGACCCCGGGACAGGGGCCGAAAAACTGTTTTTT
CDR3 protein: CASSQHDPGTGAEKLFF

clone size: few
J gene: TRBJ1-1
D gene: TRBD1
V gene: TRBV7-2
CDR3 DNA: TGTGCCAGCAGCCGCGGACAGGGGCCGACCAACACTGAAGCTTTCTTT
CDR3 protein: CASSRGQGPTNTEAFF

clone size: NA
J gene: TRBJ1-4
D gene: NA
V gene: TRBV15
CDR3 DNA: TGTGCCACCAGCAGAGGACAGAACAGAAATGAAAAACTGTTTTTT
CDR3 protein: CATSRGQNRNEKLFF

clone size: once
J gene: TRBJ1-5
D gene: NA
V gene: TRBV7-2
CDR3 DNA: TGTGCCAGCAGCTTAGGACAGGTTAGCAATCAGCCCCAGCATTTT
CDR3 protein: CASSLGQVSNQPQHF

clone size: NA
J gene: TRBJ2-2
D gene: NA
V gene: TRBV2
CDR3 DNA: TGTGCCAGCAGCCCGACACAGAGCACCGGGGAGCTGTTTTTT
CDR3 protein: CASSPTQSTGELFF

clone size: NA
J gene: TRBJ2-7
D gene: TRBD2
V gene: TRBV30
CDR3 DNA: TGTGCCTGGGCTCGGGGGGTTTCCTACGAGCAGTACTTC
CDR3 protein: CAWARGVSYEQYF

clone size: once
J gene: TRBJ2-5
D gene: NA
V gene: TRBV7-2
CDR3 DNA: TGTGCCAGCAGCCCCCGCGGGGCCTTGGCCCCGGCCCAGTACTTC
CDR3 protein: CASSPRGALAPAQYF

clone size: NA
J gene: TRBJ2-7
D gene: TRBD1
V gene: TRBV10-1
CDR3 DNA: TGCGCCATTTTACGGGACAGGGGGGTCGAGCAGTACTTC
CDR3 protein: CAILRDRGVEQYF

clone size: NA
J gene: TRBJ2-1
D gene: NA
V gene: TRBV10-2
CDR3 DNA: TGCGCCAGCAGTCCCCAGGGGAACAACAATGAGCAGTTCTTC
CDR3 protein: CASSPQGNNNEQFF

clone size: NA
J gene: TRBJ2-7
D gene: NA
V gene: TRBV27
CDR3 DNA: TGTGCCAGCAGGGCCCTAGCCTCCTACGAGCAGTACTTC
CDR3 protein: CASRALASYEQYF

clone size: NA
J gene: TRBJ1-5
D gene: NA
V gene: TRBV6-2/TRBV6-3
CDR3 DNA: TGTGCCAGCAGTTACGGAACAGGGTATCAGCCCCAGCATTTT
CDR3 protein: CASSYGTGYQPQHF

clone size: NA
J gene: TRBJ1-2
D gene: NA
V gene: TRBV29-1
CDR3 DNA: TGCAGCGCAGAGGGCCAATTCGAAAACTATGGCTACACCTTC
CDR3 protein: CSAEGQFENYGYTF

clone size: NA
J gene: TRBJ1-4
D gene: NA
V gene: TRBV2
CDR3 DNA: TGTGCCAGCAGTTCCGACAGATTGGCTAATGAAAAACTGTTTTTT
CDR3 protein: CASSSDRLANEKLFF

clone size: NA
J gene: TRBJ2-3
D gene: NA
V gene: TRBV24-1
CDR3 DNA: TGTGCCACCAGTGACAGCGACGGCACAGATACGCAGTATTTT
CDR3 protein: CATSDSDGTDTQYF

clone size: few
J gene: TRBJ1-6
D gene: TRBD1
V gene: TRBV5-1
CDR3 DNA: TGCGCCAGCAGCTCGGGACAGGGGTATTCACCCCTCCACTTT
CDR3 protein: CASSSGQGYSPLHF

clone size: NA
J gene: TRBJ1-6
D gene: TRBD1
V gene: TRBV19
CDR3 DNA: TGTGCCAGTAGCCTGGGACAGTATAATTCACCCCTCCACTTT
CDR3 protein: CASSLGQYNSPLHF

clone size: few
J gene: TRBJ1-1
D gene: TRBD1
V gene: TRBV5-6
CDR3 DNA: TGTGCCAGCAGCTATGACAGGGGTACTGAAGCTTTCTTT
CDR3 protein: CASSYDRGTEAFF

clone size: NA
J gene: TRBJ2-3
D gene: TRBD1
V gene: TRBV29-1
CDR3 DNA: TGCAGCGTCCGACAGGGGTCCGTGGCAGATACGCAGTATTTT
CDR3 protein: CSVRQGSVADTQYF

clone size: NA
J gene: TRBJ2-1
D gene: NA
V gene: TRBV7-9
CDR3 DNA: TGTGCCAGCAACCCCCCGCACGAGCGCCAGCCCTACAATGAGCAGTTCTTC
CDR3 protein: CASNPPHERQPYNEQFF

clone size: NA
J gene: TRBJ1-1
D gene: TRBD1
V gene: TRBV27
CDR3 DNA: TGTGCCAGCAGTCCCCCGGACAGGGGGCGAATGAACACTGAAGCTTTCTTT
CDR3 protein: CASSPPDRGRMNTEAFF

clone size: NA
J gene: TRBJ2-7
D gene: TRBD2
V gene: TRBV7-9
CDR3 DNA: TGTGCCAGCAGCCCAAGGGGAGGGTGGTACGAGCAGTACTTC
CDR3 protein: CASSPRGGWYEQYF

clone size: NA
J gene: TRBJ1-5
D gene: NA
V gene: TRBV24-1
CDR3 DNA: TGTGCCACCAGTCAGGGCAGTCAGCCCCAGCATTTT
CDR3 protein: CATSQGSQPQHF

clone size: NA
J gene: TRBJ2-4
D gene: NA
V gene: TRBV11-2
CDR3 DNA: TGTGCCAGCAGAGAGGTGGGGGCGGCCAAAAACATTCAGTACTTC
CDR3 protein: CASREVGAAKNIQYF

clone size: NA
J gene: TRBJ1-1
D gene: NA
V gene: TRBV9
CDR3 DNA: TGTGCCAGCAGCGTTGCCCCGGACAACCGGAACACTGAAGCTTTCTTT
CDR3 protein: CASSVAPDNRNTEAFF

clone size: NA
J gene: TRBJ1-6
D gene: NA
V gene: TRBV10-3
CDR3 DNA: TGTGCCATCAGCTATCCGCCCGGGGGGACCTATAATTCACCCCTCCACTTT
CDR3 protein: CAISYPPGGTYNSPLHF

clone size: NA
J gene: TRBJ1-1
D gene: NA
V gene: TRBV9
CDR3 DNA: TGTGCCAGCAGCGTAGGGGGAGACTTCACTGAAGCTTTCTTT
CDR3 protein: CASSVGGDFTEAFF

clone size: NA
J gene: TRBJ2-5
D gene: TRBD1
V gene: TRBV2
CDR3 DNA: TGTGCCAGCAGTCGACGACAGGGGGCAGAGACCCAGTACTTC
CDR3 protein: CASSRRQGAETQYF

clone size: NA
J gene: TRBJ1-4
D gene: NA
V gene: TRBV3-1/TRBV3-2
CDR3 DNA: TGTGCCAGCAGCCAAGATCTCGACTGCAGGGCTCCTAATGAAAAACTGTTTTTT
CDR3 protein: CASSQDLDCRAPNEKLFF

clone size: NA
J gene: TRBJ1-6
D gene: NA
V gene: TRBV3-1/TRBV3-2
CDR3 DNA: TGTGCCAGCAGCCAAGGGGGATACAGGGACGGCAATTCACCCCTCCACTTT
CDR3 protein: CASSQGGYRDGNSPLHF

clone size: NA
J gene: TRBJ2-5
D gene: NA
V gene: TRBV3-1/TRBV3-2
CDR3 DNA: TGTGCCAGCACCCGTATCGCAGCGAACCTCCAAGAGACCCAGTACTTC
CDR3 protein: CASTRIAANLQETQYF